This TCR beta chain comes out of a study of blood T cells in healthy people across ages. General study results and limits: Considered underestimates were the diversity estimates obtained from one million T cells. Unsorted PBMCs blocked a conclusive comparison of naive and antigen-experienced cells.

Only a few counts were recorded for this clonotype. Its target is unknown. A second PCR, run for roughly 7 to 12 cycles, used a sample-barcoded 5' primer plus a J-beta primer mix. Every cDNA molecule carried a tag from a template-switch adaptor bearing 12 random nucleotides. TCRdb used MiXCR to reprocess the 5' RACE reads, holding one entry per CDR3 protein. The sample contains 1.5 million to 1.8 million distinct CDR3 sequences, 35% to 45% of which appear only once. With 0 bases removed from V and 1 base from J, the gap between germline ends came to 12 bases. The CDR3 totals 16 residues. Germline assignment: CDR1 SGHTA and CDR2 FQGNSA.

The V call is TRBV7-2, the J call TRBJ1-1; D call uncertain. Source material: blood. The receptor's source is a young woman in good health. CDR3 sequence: CASSLAIAGPNTEAFF. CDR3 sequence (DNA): TGTGCCAGCAGCTTAGCGATAGCAGGACCGAACACTGAAGCTTTCTTT.